This T cell receptor (beta chain) came from a study of blood T cells in healthy people across ages (dated by TCRdb to between 2015 and 2016). Background for the entire study: In model experiments, template switching captured about one uniquely barcoded TCR beta cDNA molecule for every two T cells. Using deep sequencing normalized with unique cDNA molecular identifiers, the study measured how TCR beta repertoire diversity changes with age. Four age groups were formed from the donors: young (average approximately 15 years), middle-aged (just under 40), aged (more than 55) and long-lived (less than 85). To avoid experimental bias, donors of different ages were randomly spread across the sequencing lanes. The study analyzed two additional independent replicas of 1 million unique cDNA reads from the same blood draw for two donors, one aged 18 to 29 and one aged 80 or older. What the research found in general, with its limitations: The percentage of naive T cells measured by flow cytometry correlated strongly with observed TCR beta diversity. Observed TCR beta diversity per million T cells fell roughly linearly with age, and a significant reduction was already apparent by age about 38. The CMV infection status of donors was not known, potentially confounding age-related changes in expanded clonotypes. Estimates of total diversity based on one million sequenced T cells were considered lower bounds and underestimates. Because profiling used bulk unsorted PBMCs, naive and antigen-experienced compartments could not be compared conclusively. Compared with the aged group, the long-lived group had more naive CD4+ T cells, fewer expanded clones and increased TCR diversity, suggesting age selection.

This clonotype has a handful of counts. Its target antigen remains unknown. No per-base quality is available; no much larger clone lies one base away. Libraries came from 5' RACE. TCRdb records Illumina HiSeq 2500 as the sequencer. The second PCR ran for about 7 to 11 cycles and used a J-beta primer mix along with a sample-barcoded 5' primer. A unique molecular identifier was introduced onto each TCR beta cDNA molecule by a template-switch 5' adaptor carrying 12 random nucleotides. Each sample yielded at least 3 million CDR3-containing paired-end reads. All of the RNA was converted into first-strand cDNA using the Mint cDNA synthesis kit, with a TRBC-specific oligonucleotide serving as the primer. Following uracil-DNA glycosylase treatment, all cDNA underwent a first 18-cycle PCR with the universal primers M1SS and BC2_uni_R. In the authors' own workflow: Normalization of each sample was performed by random selection of 1 million high-quality reads, each carrying a distinct molecular identifier. Reads with shared molecular identifiers were discarded instead of being binned into consensus sequences. CDR3 identification, clonotype clustering and error correction used MiTCR with a Q25 quality threshold and the strictest error-elimination algorithm. Lower-bound total TCR beta diversity was estimated with a nonparametric unseen species model using Euler transformation. Clones were called with MiXCR by TCRdb after fastp trimmed the public reads at Q25, and only in-frame beta chains were retained. Each entry merges the rows of one CDR3 protein and shows their most common DNA and genes. For this entry, the V and J calls and clone size follow TCRdb and not the study's own pipeline. This sample comprises more than 650,000 distinct CDR3 sequences, about 20% of them detected only once. The ten most abundant clones make up under 25% of the sample.

Systemically healthy Caucasian individuals from Russia, roughly 40 in total and aged roughly 6 to 95 years, were included as donors. Each donor gave roughly 9.5 milliliters of peripheral blood, collected into EDTA-treated Vacutainer tubes. Ficoll-Paque density-gradient centrifugation was used to isolate PBMCs, with at least 6 million obtained per sample. Trizol reagent was used to extract total RNA from the PBMCs, yielding at least 6 micrograms per sample. For every donor, an aliquot of PBMCs went through flow cytometry to measure the percentages of naive CD45RAhigh/CD27high T cells. Clipping removes 4 bases from V and 9 bases from J, with 10 as the unmatched junction base count. CDR3 length: 15 amino acids, cysteine to phenylalanine. The DNA shown is the 45-base CDR3, in frame from base 1. For CDR1 and CDR2, the germline V gene lists KGHSH and LQKENI.

This TCR was recovered from a man aged 70 or older in good health. The sequenced material came from blood. The chain employs TRBV18 and TRBJ2-1; 9 of the junction bases match TRBD1. The CDR3 loop reads CASSLEGTGLSEQFF. The sequenced DNA is TGTGCCAGCTCACTGGAAGGGACAGGGCTTAGTGAGCAGTTCTTC. With the portions outside the CDR3 filled from the reference TRBV18 and TRBJ2-1 genes, the complete variable region becomes NAGVMQNPRHLVRRRGQEARLRCSPMKGHSHVYWYRQLPEEGLKFMVYLQKENIIDESGMPKERFSAEFPKEGPSILRIQQVVRGDSAAYFCASSLEGTGLSEQFFGPGTRLTVL.